These 18 T cell receptor beta chains originate from one sample sequenced in a study of CD8+CD57+ T cells in acquired aplastic anemia. The use of genomic DNA as template underpinned the TCR beta VDJ and CDR3 profiling. TCRdb independently ran MiXCR on the reads; one entry per CDR3 protein. The table includes 42,000 or so distinct CDR3 sequences, around 63% detected once. Sequencing used sorted CD4+, CD8+, or CD8+CD57+ T cells (not recorded which) from PBMCs. The receptors derive from a human donor in good health, serving as a control.

The chain links TRBV24-1 to TRBJ2-1; perhaps TRBD1 as D (6 bases). The germline V and J ends were trimmed by 9 bases and 1 base, with 15 bases remaining between them. CDR3 size: 15 residues. CDR1 and CDR2 from the germline V gene are KGHDR and SFDVKD. The CDR3 spells CATQKTGISYNEQFF. The CDR3 DNA follows: TGTGCCACCCAAAAAACAGGGATTTCCTACAATGAGCAGTTCTTC.

The chain couples TRBV10-3 to TRBJ2-7; 7 bases fit TRBD1. Germline V gene lookup returns CDR1 ENHRY and CDR2 SYGVKD. After removal of 2 bases from V and 7 bases from J, the junction contained 11 bases not matched to a gene. This CDR3 comprises 15 residues. DNA of the CDR3: TGTGCCATCAGTGAGCCGGGACAGACCGGACGGGAGCAGTACTTC. Its protein product is CAISEPGQTGREQYF.

The rearrangement links TRBV4-1 to TRBJ1-1; no reliable D call. The CDR3 covers 14 residues. The V end was cut by 1 base, the J end by 6 bases, with 12 bases between. Germline V gene sequence: CDR1 MGHRA, CDR2 YSYEKL. The CDR3 DNA reads as TGCGCCAGCAGCCAAGTGGGAGCCGTGCCTGAAGCTTTCTTT. Its protein product is CASSQVGAVPEAFF.

In the case of this clonotype: The junction and the germline gene differ at one end; a read error may be behind it. The chain joins TRBV7-2 to TRBJ1-2, with D tentatively TRBD1 (6 bases). Per the germline V gene, CDR1 is SGHTA and CDR2 is FQGNSA. The CDR3 contains 15 residues. CDR3: CASSQDQGLDYGCTF. The CDR3 nucleotides read TGTGCCAGCAGCCAGGACCAGGGGCTTGACTATGGCTGCACCTTC. Looking up the rest from reference TRBV7-2 and TRBJ1-2 gives the full variable domain: GAGVSQSPSNKVTEKGKDVELRCDPISGHTALYWYRQSLGQGLEFLIYFQGNSAPDKSGLPSDRFSAERTGGSVSTLTIQRTQQEDSAVYLCASSQDQGLDYGCTFGSGTRLTVV.

About this clonotype itself: The junction departs from germline at one end; a sequencing error may be responsible. DNA of the CDR3: TGTGCCAGCAGCTCAAGCGGGAGGGCCTACGAACAGTACTTC. This translates into CASSSSGRAYEQYF. The chain couples TRBV7-8 to TRBJ2-7, with TRBD2 matching over 10 bases. Germline CDR1 reads SGHVS; CDR2 reads FQNEAQ. This CDR3 is 14 amino acids long.

V is TRBV10-1 and J is TRBJ2-7, with D perhaps matching TRBD2 (5 bases). The V gene's germline CDR1 is WNHNN and CDR2 SYGVQD (reference sequence). CDR3 size: 14 residues. V gave up 3 bases and J gave up 6 bases, with 15 bases separating them. The CDR3 DNA sequence: TGCGCCAGCAGTGAAACGGGGATAGGCGGCGAGCAGTACTTC. As protein: CASSETGIGGEQYF.

This rearrangement joins TRBV25-1 to TRBJ1-1; D uncertain. Per the germline V gene, CDR1 is MGHDK and CDR2 is SYGVNS. V lost 6 bases and J lost 3, with 11 bases in between. The CDR3 has 13 residues. In nucleotides, the CDR3 is TGTGCCAGCAGGGGTGCGGGGTACACTGAAGCTTTCTTT. It is translated as CASRGAGYTEAFF.

V and J are TRBV15 and TRBJ2-3, with 7 bases aligning to TRBD1. This CDR3 contains 15 residues. From germline, CDR1 is LNHNV and CDR2 YYDKDF (reference sequence). V dropped 0 bases and J dropped 4; count of bases not matched to a gene: 4. CDR3 nucleotides: TGTGCCACCAGCAGAGAATGGCAGGGGGCAGATACGCAGTATTTT. Protein sequence: CATSREWQGADTQYF.

V gene TRBV20-1 combines with J gene TRBJ2-7; D might be TRBD1 (7 bases). V lost 5 bases and J 2 bases, leaving 16 bases between the germline ends. This CDR3 has 14 amino acids. The germline V gene encodes CDR1 DFQATT and CDR2 SNEGSKA (reference sequence). The DNA of the CDR3 is TGCAGTGCTCGGGGACAGACTAGAACCTACGAGCAGTACTTC. This encodes CSARGQTRTYEQYF.

On this clonotype itself: The junction does not match germline at one end; this may be a read error. This sequence joins TRBV24-1 and TRBJ1-5; D unclear. Germline CDR1 and CDR2: KGHDR and SFDVKD. This CDR3 comprises 13 residues. CDR3 in DNA: TGTGCCACCAGTGTTTCCAGCAACCAGCCCCTGCATTTT. This translates into CATSVSSNQPLHF.

The rearrangement links TRBV7-6 to TRBJ2-7; D gene ambiguous. Trimming stripped 6 bases from V and 0 bases from J, with 9 bases between. Looked up from germline, CDR1 is SGHVS and CDR2 is FNYEAQ. This CDR3 region has 13 residues. The CDR3 loop is CASSLDGSYEQYF. CDR3 in DNA: TGTGCCAGCAGTTTGGACGGCTCCTACGAGCAGTACTTC.

In this sample, this clonotype turned up many times. The chain employs TRBV29-1 and TRBJ2-7; 8 bases agree with TRBD1. CDR1 SQVTM and CDR2 ANQGSEA come from the germline V gene. CDR3 size: 16 residues. The V segment lost 4 bases and the J segment 2 bases; nucleotides outside the gene matches: 13. CDR3 bases: TGCAGCGTTGTTGGTTTCGACAGGGGCGAAACCTACGAGCAGTACTTC. This gives the protein CSVVGFDRGETYEQYF.

This chain connects TRBV25-1 to TRBJ2-7; D ambiguous. V dropped 3 bases and J dropped 2 bases, with 11 bases sitting between them. The CDR3 has 14 residues. Germline V lookup: CDR1 MGHDK, CDR2 SYGVNS. CDR3 DNA: TGTGCCAGCAGTGACCCAAGGGCAACCTACGAGCAGTACTTC. Protein: CASSDPRATYEQYF.

This chain uses TRBV19 with TRBJ2-7; 8 bases fit TRBD2. Germline-derived CDR1 and CDR2 are LNHDA and SQIVND (reference sequence). With V trimmed by 11 bases and J by 1 base, 10 bases remained unmatched. This CDR3 comprises 14 residues. The CDR3 reads CAWSDSGGSYEQYF. CDR3 DNA: TGTGCCTGGAGTGACAGCGGGGGATCCTACGAGCAGTACTTC.

The rearrangement uses TRBV15 and TRBJ1-2; D not certain. CDR1 LNHNV and CDR2 YYDKDF come from the germline V gene (reference sequence). This CDR3 comprises 12 residues. The V gene lost 4 bases and the J gene lost 6 bases, with 9 bases spanning the gap. CDR3 amino acids: CATSNRANGYTF. DNA for the CDR3: TGTGCCACCAGCAATCGGGCGAATGGCTACACCTTC.

This chain connects TRBV9 to TRBJ2-7; D gene unclear. Trimming took 0 bases from V and 1 from J, leaving 8 bases between them. This CDR3 has 14 amino acids. Germline CDR1 is SGDLS and CDR2 is YYNGEE. The CDR3 loop reads CASSVATQSYEQYF. The CDR3 region has the DNA TGTGCCAGCAGCGTAGCTACACAATCCTACGAGCAGTACTTC.

This chain links TRBV7-2 with TRBJ2-7; a possible D gene is TRBD1 (6 bases). CDR1 is SGHTA and CDR2 is FQGNSA in the germline V gene. The ends were cut back, 4 bases at V and 1 base at J, with 11 bases in the middle. This CDR3 region has 14 residues. The CDR3 reads CASSWPGVSYEQYF. CDR3 nucleotide sequence: TGTGCCAGCAGCTGGCCAGGGGTTTCCTACGAGCAGTACTTC.

This clonotype is deemed medium-sized. The chain joins TRBV9 to TRBJ2-7, with D possibly being TRBD1 or TRBD2 (5 bases each). In germline, CDR1 is SGDLS, CDR2 YYNGEE. The CDR3 has 14 amino acids. V dropped 4 bases and J dropped 2 bases, with 13 bases sitting between them. The CDR3 region is CASSPWDGTYEQYF. In DNA, the CDR3 is TGTGCCAGCAGCCCATGGGACGGAACCTACGAGCAGTACTTC.